The clone carrying this TCR beta chain has ten or more counts. Its matching antigen is unknown. The data were taken from a study of T-cell memory formation after mild COVID-19. About the study: Clustering of TCRs was largely donor specific. Findings of the study overall: Contracting CD4+ clones lay largely in CM and EM, with CD8+ ones residing in EMRA. Clones that shrank (day 15 to 85) were balanced CD4/CD8, whereas later expanders leaned CD4+. Within pre-infection memory, some responding clones were found, suggesting cross-reactive memory joined.

The germline V gene encodes CDR1 LGHNA and CDR2 YSLEER. The CDR3 has 17 amino acids. With 0 bases clipped from V and 3 bases from J, the junction kept 9 bases outside the gene matches. TCRdb reprocessed the 5' RACE reads via MiXCR and lists one record per CDR3 protein. The sample has roughly 130,000 distinct CDR3 sequences; roughly 6% are singletons. The sequencing sample was made of PBMCs or a T cell subset sorted from them (not recorded which). The V gene is TRBV4-3, the J gene TRBJ2-3; 7 positions agree with TRBD1. This TCR was recovered from an adult woman who had mild COVID-19 (a few samples of this study predate the infection). Cell type and time point are not known. This chain's CDR3 is CASSQDLGGLGTDTQYF. The CDR3 DNA is TGCGCCAGCAGCCAAGATCTAGGGGGCCTCGGGACAGATACGCAGTATTTT.